This T cell receptor beta chain is from a study of T cell repertoires in cytomegalovirus infection. Study overall: CMV infection and matching HLA type were both indicated by public TCR beta signatures.

This clonotype was seen at least ten times. The antigen is not known. TCRdb ran MiXCR on the reads and lists one entry per CDR3 protein. The sample contains over 300,000 distinct CDR3 sequences, about 17% of which appear only once. The length of the CDR3 is 14 residues. V was clipped by 7 bases and J by 9 bases; unmatched bases: 8. Germline CDR1 SNHLY, CDR2 FYNNEI. Overall study results and limits: What dominated the ex vivo response were HLA-C-restricted CMV-specific TCR beta clonotypes. Pooled public TCR beta family frequency picked out CMV carriers with the relevant HLA.

V usage is TRBV2 and J usage is TRBJ2-1; 11 nucleotides line up with TRBD1. The sequence was obtained from a human donor in good health (CMV status not recorded). Some clones in this sample may be carry-over from other donors' samples. The sequenced sample was PBMCs. Here the CDR3 reads CASITGQGGSEQFF. Here the CDR3 DNA reads TGTGCCAGCATTACGGGACAGGGGGGTAGTGAGCAGTTCTTC.